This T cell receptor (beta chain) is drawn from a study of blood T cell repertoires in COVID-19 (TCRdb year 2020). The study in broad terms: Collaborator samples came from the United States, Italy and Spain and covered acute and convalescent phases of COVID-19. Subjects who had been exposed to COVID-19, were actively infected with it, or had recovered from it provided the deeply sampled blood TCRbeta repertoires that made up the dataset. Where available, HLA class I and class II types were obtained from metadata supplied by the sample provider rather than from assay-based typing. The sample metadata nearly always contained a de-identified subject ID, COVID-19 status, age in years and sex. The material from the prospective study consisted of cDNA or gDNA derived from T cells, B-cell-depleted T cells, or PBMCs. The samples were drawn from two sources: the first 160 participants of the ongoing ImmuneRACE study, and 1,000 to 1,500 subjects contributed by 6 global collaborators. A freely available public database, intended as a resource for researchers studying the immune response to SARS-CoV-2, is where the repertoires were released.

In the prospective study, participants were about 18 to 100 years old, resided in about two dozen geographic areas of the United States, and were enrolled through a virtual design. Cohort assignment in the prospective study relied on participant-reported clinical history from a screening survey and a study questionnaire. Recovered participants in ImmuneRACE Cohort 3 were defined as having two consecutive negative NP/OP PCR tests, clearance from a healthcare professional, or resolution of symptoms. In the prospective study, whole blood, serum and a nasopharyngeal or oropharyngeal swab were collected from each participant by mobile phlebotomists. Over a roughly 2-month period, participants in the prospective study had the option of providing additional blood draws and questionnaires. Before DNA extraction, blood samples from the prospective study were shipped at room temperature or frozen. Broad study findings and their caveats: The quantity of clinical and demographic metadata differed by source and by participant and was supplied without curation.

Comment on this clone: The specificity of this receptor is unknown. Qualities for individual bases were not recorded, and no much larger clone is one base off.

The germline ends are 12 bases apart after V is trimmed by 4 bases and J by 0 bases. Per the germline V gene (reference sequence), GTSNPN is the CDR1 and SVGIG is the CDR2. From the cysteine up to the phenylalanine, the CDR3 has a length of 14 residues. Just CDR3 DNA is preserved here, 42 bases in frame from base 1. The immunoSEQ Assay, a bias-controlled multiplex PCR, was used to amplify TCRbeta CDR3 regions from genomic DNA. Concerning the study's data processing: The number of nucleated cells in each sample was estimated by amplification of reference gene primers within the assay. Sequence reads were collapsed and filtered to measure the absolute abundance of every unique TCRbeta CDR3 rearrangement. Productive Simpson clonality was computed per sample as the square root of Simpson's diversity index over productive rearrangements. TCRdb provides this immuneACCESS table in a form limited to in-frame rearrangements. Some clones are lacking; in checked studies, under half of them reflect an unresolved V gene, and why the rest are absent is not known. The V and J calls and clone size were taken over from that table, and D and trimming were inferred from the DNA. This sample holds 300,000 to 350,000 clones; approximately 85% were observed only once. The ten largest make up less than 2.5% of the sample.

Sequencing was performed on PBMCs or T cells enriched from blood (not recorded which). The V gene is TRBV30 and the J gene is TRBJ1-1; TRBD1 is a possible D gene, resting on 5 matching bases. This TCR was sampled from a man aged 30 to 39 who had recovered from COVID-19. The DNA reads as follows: TGTGCCTGGAAACTGGGGCGGTTGAACACTGAAGCTTTCTTT. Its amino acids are CAWKLGRLNTEAFF.